A few counts support the clone carrying this TCR beta chain. What it binds is unknown. V lost 5 bases to trimming and J lost 6 bases; unmatched junction nucleotides: 8. CDR3 length equals 15 residues. Germline V gene lookup returns CDR1 SGHTA and CDR2 FQGTGA. The method was immunoSEQ multiplex PCR; TCRdb's version includes in-frame clones alone and lacks a portion of them. The sample yields several thousand clones, around 92% seen once. This record comes from a study of STAT3 mutations in large granular lymphocyte leukemia. Study-wide findings and caveats: In about 30% of the 18 patients, new TCR clonotypes emerged after therapy. At least one immunodominant TCR beta clonotype appeared in every T-cell large granular lymphocyte leukemia patient.

Sample: peripheral blood mononuclear cells. The genes are TRBV7-3 and TRBJ1-1; 11 positions match TRBD1. This sequence originates from a man in his forties or fifties with T-cell large granular lymphocyte leukemia. Some clones in this sample may be carry-over from other donors' samples. The CDR3 DNA reads as TGTGCCAGCAGCCCACTGGGGACAGGGGGAGCTGAAGCTTTCTTT. It encodes CASSPLGTGGAEAFF.